This T cell receptor beta chain was identified in a study of blood T cells in healthy people across ages. This clonotype occurred a few times. Primers used in a second PCR of about 7 to 12 cycles were a sample-barcoded 5' primer and a J-beta primer mix. TCRdb passed the 5' RACE reads through MiXCR, listing each CDR3 protein once. The table includes more than 900,000 distinct CDR3 sequences, approximately 26% detected once. V lost 5 bases to trimming and J lost 8 bases; unmatched junction nucleotides: 13. The length of the CDR3 is 15 residues. From germline, CDR1 is MDHEN and CDR2 SYDVKM. These sequences were also reported in another study, on T cells of mothers and their children. From that second work: Related pairs of mothers and children showed slightly higher, non-significant overlap versus unrelated pairs.

The clonotype comes from a girl aged 2-15 years in good health. This rearrangement joins TRBV28 to TRBJ1-2; TRBD1 agrees at 8 bases. Specimen: blood. The CDR3 loop reads CASSQVNTGQAGYTF. As DNA, the CDR3 is TGTGCCAGCAGTCAAGTAAATACGGGACAGGCGGGCTACACCTTC.